Reported below is one T cell receptor (beta chain). The target antigen is unknown. With V trimmed by 0 bases and J by 2 bases, 12 bases remained unmatched. The CDR3 has 19 amino acids. Germline V CDR1 and CDR2: MGHRA, YSYEKL. The sample originates from a study of cytomegalovirus exposure and HLA in healthy donors. Study information: The use of the same platform for the 90 to 150 validation repertoires and the 666 first-cohort repertoires was reported by a later analysis. Study-wide points: Among TCR beta chains, those listed as cytomegalovirus-associated numbered about 160. Among the CMV-associated chains, three were confirmed in vitro as specific for CMV antigens. The tendency of first-cohort TCR clusters to co-occur in the 120 or so validation repertoires was the finding of a later analysis.

Only in-frame clones appear in the TCRdb table, and some are missing; sequencing was by immunoSEQ multiplex PCR. The sample includes around 220,000 clones, 70% to 90% of them seen just once. The sample comprised PBMCs. This clonotype originated in a young woman in good health and CMV-seronegative. The rearrangement links TRBV4-1 to TRBJ2-1; 8 positions agree with TRBD2. The CDR3 loop is CASSQDATWREVTYNEQFF. The CDR3 nucleotides read TGCGCCAGCAGCCAAGATGCTACGTGGCGGGAGGTAACCTACAATGAGCAGTTCTTC.